The 29 T cell receptor beta chains presented below share a single source sample, sequenced in a study of blood T cell repertoires in COVID-19. Using immunoSEQ multiplex PCR, the repertoire was profiled, and TCRdb retains in-frame clones only, with some absent. The sample lists 150,000 to 200,000 clones, about 86% seen once, with roughly 19% in the top ten. The specimen was peripheral blood. These receptors all stem from a woman aged 80 or over with acute or convalescent COVID-19.

The J gene is TRBJ2-7, the V gene TRBV11-2, with D possibly TRBD1 on 6 matching bases. Trimming pared 6 bases from V and 7 bases from J, leaving 16 bases between. This CDR3 contains 13 residues. Germline CDR1 and CDR2: SGHAT and FQNNGV. Written as DNA, the CDR3 is TGTGCCAGCAGGCCTCTACAGGGTCTAGAGCAGTACTTC. This gives the protein CASRPLQGLEQYF.

J is TRBJ2-2 and V is TRBV28; 9 nucleotides line up with TRBD2. V was clipped by 0 bases and J by 6 bases; unmatched bases: 8. This CDR3 is 17 amino acids long. Germline assignment: CDR1 MDHEN and CDR2 SYDVKM. The CDR3 here is CASSLWGLREGPGELFF. The CDR3 bases are TGTGCCAGCAGTTTATGGGGTTTGCGGGAGGGCCCCGGGGAGCTGTTTTTT.

The V and J genes are TRBV2 and TRBJ2-2; 7 nucleotides line up with TRBD1. Germline V lookup: CDR1 SNHLY, CDR2 FYNNEI. With 11 bases clipped from V and 2 bases from J, the junction kept 8 bases outside the gene matches. CDR3 size: 14 residues. The CDR3 DNA is TGTGCCGCCAGCCGACAGGGTAACACCGGGGAGCTGTTTTTT. This sequence encodes CAASRQGNTGELFF.

The rearrangement uses TRBV21-1 and TRBJ2-2; the DNA was not compared with TRBD1, the D call given in the table. TRBV21-1 is assigned pseudogene status. This CDR3 comprises 16 residues. CDR3 sequence (DNA): TGTGCCAGCAGCCTTACACCCGGCAGGGCGGCCGGGGAGCTGTTTTTT. Its translation is CASSLTPGRAAGELFF.

This chain links TRBV15 with TRBJ1-5; TRBD1 might be the D (6 bases). V was shortened by 1 base and J by 2 bases, with 15 bases between the two germline ends. The CDR3 is 17 residues long. Looked up from germline, CDR1 is LNHNV and CDR2 is YYDKDF (reference sequence). CDR3: CATSRVWQGFRNQPQHF. CDR3 coding DNA: TGTGCCACCAGCAGAGTTTGGCAGGGGTTTCGCAATCAGCCCCAGCATTTT.

This clone was seen once. The gene calls are TRBV6-2 or TRBV6-3 and TRBJ1-1, with 10 positions matching TRBD1. In germline, CDR1 is MNHEY, CDR2 SVGEGT. This CDR3 is built from 16 residues. The V segment lost 2 bases and the J segment 5 bases; nucleotides outside the gene matches: 8. Here the CDR3 reads CASSYPGQGTGTEAFF. The CDR3 DNA is TGTGCCAGCAGTTACCCGGGACAGGGGACGGGGACTGAAGCTTTCTTT.

The V and J genes are TRBV7-2 and TRBJ1-5; no clear D gene. CDR1 is SGHTA and CDR2 is FQGNSA in the germline V gene. Trimming cost V 5 bases and J 10 bases, with 18 bases left between them. The CDR3 contains 14 residues. This CDR3 is CASSPTPGRYPQHF. The DNA for the CDR3 is TGTGCCAGCAGCCCGACCCCGGGTAGGTATCCCCAGCATTTT.

V usage is TRBV2 and J usage is TRBJ2-3, with TRBD1 identical over 7 bases. Trimming removed 9 bases from V and 4 bases from J; junction bases left unmatched: 13. Looked up from germline, CDR1 is SNHLY and CDR2 is FYNNEI. The CDR3 extends over 15 amino acids. DNA of the CDR3: TGTGCCAGGACGAAACTAGACCAGGGGGCAGATACGCAGTATTTT. It is translated as CARTKLDQGADTQYF.

The chain employs TRBV19 and TRBJ2-7, with 8 bases aligning to TRBD2. Unmatched junction bases numbered 5, after V lost 3 bases and J lost 1 base. Germline CDR1 is LNHDA and CDR2 is SQIVND (reference sequence). The CDR3 runs 15 residues. The CDR3 region has the DNA TGTGCCAGTAGTATCGGGGGGGCGAGGTCCTACGAGCAGTACTTC. Translating gives CASSIGGARSYEQYF. Full variable domain (missing parts from reference TRBV19 and TRBJ2-7): DGGITQSPKYLFRKEGQNVTLSCEQNLNHDAMYWYRQDPGQGLRLIYYSQIVNDFQKGDIAEGYSVSREKKESFPLTVTSAQKNPTAFYLCASSIGGARSYEQYFGPGTRLTVT.

V gene TRBV11-2 combines with J gene TRBJ2-2; TRBD2 matches at 13 bases. From germline, CDR1 is SGHAT and CDR2 FQNNGV. V lost 3 bases, J lost 7 bases, and 2 bases stayed unmatched. The length of the CDR3 is 15 residues. The CDR3 is CASSLGLAGIGELFF. The CDR3 DNA reads TGTGCCAGCAGCTTGGGACTAGCGGGGATCGGGGAGCTGTTTTTT.

The chain couples TRBV18 to TRBJ1-6, with D uncertain. Germline V CDR1 and CDR2: KGHSH, LQKENI. Trimming pared 3 bases from V and 9 bases from J, leaving 15 bases between. This CDR3 has 15 residues. The CDR3 sequence is CASSPGSGVASPLHF. DNA for the CDR3: TGTGCCAGCTCACCGGGAAGCGGGGTTGCTTCACCCCTCCACTTT. Full variable domain (missing parts from reference TRBV18 and TRBJ1-6): NAGVMQNPRHLVRRRGQEARLRCSPMKGHSHVYWYRQLPEEGLKFMVYLQKENIIDESGMPKERFSAEFPKEGPSILRIQQVVRGDSAAYFCASSPGSGVASPLHFGNGTRLTVT.

V is TRBV11-2 and J is TRBJ2-1; 13 bases are a match to TRBD2. The CDR3 sequence is 16 residues long. Germline CDR1 reads SGHAT; CDR2 reads FQNNGV. Unmatched junction bases numbered 12, after V lost 7 bases and J lost 9 bases. The CDR3 sequence: CASIPALGLAGFEQFF. In nucleotides, the CDR3 is TGTGCCAGCATCCCCGCCCTGGGACTAGCGGGGTTTGAGCAGTTCTTC.

V gene TRBV30 combines with J gene TRBJ1-4; a possible D gene is TRBD1 (5 bases). V lost 2 bases to trimming and J lost 3 bases, with 10 bases between them. The V gene's germline CDR1 is GTSNPN and CDR2 SVGIG (reference sequence). The CDR3 runs to 14 residues. In nucleotides, the CDR3 is TGTGCCTGGAGTCGGGGGGTACCTAATGAAAAACTGTTTTTT. It yields the protein CAWSRGVPNEKLFF.

The chain couples TRBV6-2 or TRBV6-3 to TRBJ2-2, with 8 bases aligning to TRBD2. The CDR3 spans 15 residues. V lost 6 bases to trimming and J lost 7 bases; unmatched junction nucleotides: 10. CDR1 and CDR2 from the germline V gene are MNHEY and SVGEGT. The CDR3 loop reads CASSPRGGLDGELFF. CDR3 nucleotides: TGTGCCAGCAGCCCCCGGGGGGGCCTGGACGGGGAGCTGTTTTTT.

The chain links TRBV19 to TRBJ2-2; the D gene is possibly TRBD2 (6 bases). The ends were cut back, 6 bases at V and 4 bases at J, with 27 bases in the middle. Germline V gives CDR1 LNHDA, CDR2 SQIVND (reference sequence). This CDR3 is 19 amino acids long. The CDR3 reads CASRVKPGLIRLGTGELFF. For the CDR3, the DNA is TGTGCCAGTAGAGTCAAACCGGGACTGATTCGATTAGGCACCGGGGAGCTGTTTTTT.

The chain combines TRBV7-9 with TRBJ1-6; D not resolved. Trimming pared 11 bases from V and 5 bases from J, leaving 16 bases between. CDR3 length: 14 amino acids. Germline CDR1 is SEHNR and CDR2 is FQNEAQ (reference sequence). The CDR3 loop reads CAAAADTNNSPLHF. As DNA, the CDR3 is TGTGCCGCCGCCGCGGATACAAATAATTCACCCCTCCACTTT.

J is TRBJ1-2 and V is TRBV7-2; D possibly corresponds to TRBD1 (6 bases). CDR3 length: 16 amino acids. From germline, CDR1 is SGHTA and CDR2 FQGNSA. Trimming took 0 bases from V and 4 from J, leaving 15 bases between them. The CDR3 DNA is TGTGCCAGCAGCTTAGCGCGGACAGTCGGCAGCTATGGCTACACCTTC. Translating gives CASSLARTVGSYGYTF.

In this sample, this clone turned up a few times. DNA for the CDR3: TGTGCCCCCGGTTTATTGACCGGGGAGCTGTTTTTT. Translating it yields CAPGLLTGELFF. The V call is TRBV7-9, the J call TRBJ2-2; the D is unclear. The V end was cut by 11 bases, the J end by 5 bases, with 12 bases between. The CDR3 length is 12 residues. CDR1 and CDR2 from the germline V gene are SEHNR and FQNEAQ (reference sequence).

The chain recombines TRBV3-1 (or the pseudogene TRBV3-2) with TRBJ2-2; 9 bases are shared with TRBD1. The CDR3 has 14 amino acids. Trimming took 6 bases from V and 4 from J; bases not matched to a gene: 3. CDR1 is LGHDT, CDR2 YNNKEL, per germline (reference sequence). CDR3 sequence: CASRGTGTTGELFF. The CDR3 region has the DNA TGTGCCAGCAGAGGGACAGGGACCACCGGGGAGCTGTTTTTT.

V usage is TRBV6-6 and J usage is TRBJ2-7, with TRBD1 identical over 8 bases. The CDR3 is made up of 14 amino acids. CDR1 is MNHNY and CDR2 is SVGAGI in the germline V gene (reference sequence). Trimming took 4 bases from V and 5 from J; bases not matched to a gene: 7. The CDR3 loop reads CASSLQGVSNEQYF. The CDR3 DNA sequence: TGTGCCAGCAGTTTACAGGGGGTAAGCAACGAGCAGTACTTC.

The rearrangement joins TRBV19 to TRBJ2-2, with 8 bases aligning to TRBD1. The CDR3 runs 16 residues. Trimming removed 4 bases from V and 0 bases from J; junction bases left unmatched: 4. From germline, CDR1 is LNHDA and CDR2 SQIVND (reference sequence). The CDR3 nucleotides are TGTGCCAGTAGTACAAGGACAGGGTCGAACACCGGGGAGCTGTTTTTT. Translated: CASSTRTGSNTGELFF.

This rearrangement joins TRBV27 to TRBJ1-1, with D possibly being TRBD1 (6 bases). The V gene lost 2 bases and the J gene lost 0 bases, with 13 bases spanning the gap. Germline V gives CDR1 MNHEY, CDR2 SMNVEV (reference sequence). This CDR3 comprises 16 residues. The CDR3 DNA reads TGTGCCAGCAGTTTACTACAGGGTAGGTTGAACACTGAAGCTTTCTTT. This codes for CASSLLQGRLNTEAFF.

This chain joins TRBV18 and TRBJ1-2; D is possibly TRBD1 (5 bases). V dropped 6 bases and J dropped 4 bases, with 12 bases sitting between them. The germline CDR1 and CDR2 sequences are KGHSH and LQKENI. The CDR3 contains 13 residues. The CDR3 DNA reads TGTGCCAGCTCTCACGGACAAGGCTATGGCTACACCTTC. It specifies CASSHGQGYGYTF.

The V and J genes are TRBV7-2 and TRBJ2-3, with 9 positions matching TRBD2. The germline V gene encodes CDR1 SGHTA and CDR2 FQGNSA. The CDR3 contains 17 residues. V shed 1 base, J shed 4 bases, and the junction held 9 bases outside the gene matches. CDR3 region: CASSLEFAGGPADTQYF. In nucleotides, the CDR3 is TGTGCCAGCAGCTTAGAATTCGCGGGAGGGCCTGCAGATACGCAGTATTTT.

A note on this clone: Other DNA sequences in the same sample also yield this CDR3. CDR3 in amino acids: CASSIGTSGSNEQFF. The CDR3 DNA reads as TGTGCCAGTAGTATAGGGACTAGCGGGAGCAATGAGCAGTTCTTC. This chain joins TRBV19 and TRBJ2-1; 13 bases align to TRBD2. V trimming: 1 base; J trimming: 6 bases; junction bases outside the gene matches: 0. CDR3 length: 15 amino acids. The germline gives CDR1 LNHDA, CDR2 SQIVND (reference sequence). Full variable domain (missing parts from reference TRBV19 and TRBJ2-1): DGGITQSPKYLFRKEGQNVTLSCEQNLNHDAMYWYRQDPGQGLRLIYYSQIVNDFQKGDIAEGYSVSREKKESFPLTVTSAQKNPTAFYLCASSIGTSGSNEQFFGPGTRLTVL.

The genes are TRBV6-5 and TRBJ1-2; no definite D call. The CDR3 is made up of 12 amino acids. Deletions cut 9 bases from V and 7 bases from J, with 15 bases between. The germline V gene encodes CDR1 MNHEY and CDR2 SVGAGI. The chain's CDR3 is CASTPGSGGYTF. The CDR3 nucleotides read TGTGCCAGTACGCCGGGGAGCGGTGGCTACACCTTC.

The chain joins TRBV28 to TRBJ1-1, with D perhaps matching TRBD1 (6 bases). Germline V gives CDR1 MDHEN, CDR2 SYDVKM. The CDR3 extends over 15 amino acids. V lost 2 bases to trimming and J lost 4 bases, with 14 bases between them. This CDR3 is CASSLNGGRGTEAFF. The CDR3 DNA reads as TGTGCCAGCAGTTTAAACGGGGGGCGAGGCACTGAAGCTTTCTTT.

V usage is TRBV21-1 and J usage is TRBJ1-1. TRBV21-1 is tagged as a pseudogene. There are 16 residues in the CDR3. In DNA, the CDR3 is TGTGCCAGCACGCAAACCTTACGGGACTTCCGCACTGAAGCTTTCTTT. This sequence encodes CASTQTLRDFRTEAFF.

The chain employs TRBV2 and TRBJ2-7; D ambiguous. There are 13 residues in the CDR3. V was cut by 6 bases and J by 3 bases, with 12 bases left in between. From germline, CDR1 is SNHLY and CDR2 FYNNEI. CDR3 coding DNA: TGTGCCAGCAGAGACCAATCGGGCTACGAGCAGTACTTC. This encodes CASRDQSGYEQYF.